The clone carrying this T cell receptor beta chain was observed a few times. Its antigen is unknown. TCRdb fed the 5' RACE reads into MiXCR, producing one record per CDR3 protein. This table holds 150,000 to 200,000 distinct CDR3 sequences, more than 9.5% found once. The data are from a study of T cells after yellow fever vaccination. Overall study results and limits: Compared with primary, the secondary response was weaker and peaked at day 5, not 15. Post-booster repertoires again held most primary-vaccination clones (about 96% CD4, roughly 88% CD8).

The CDR3 extends over 18 amino acids. V shed 1 base and J 0 bases; nucleotides not matched to a gene: 10. Germline loops: CDR1 SGHKS, CDR2 YYEKEE (reference sequence). The clonotype comes from a man in his late teens or twenties who received the YFV17D yellow fever vaccine. The specimen was CD8+ T cells sorted from PBMCs, collected 15 days after the yellow fever booster vaccination. The chain has TRBV5-5 and TRBJ2-1; 7 positions match TRBD2. Written as DNA, the CDR3 is TGTGCCAGCAGCTTGTATTCTAGCGGACTAGGCTCCTACAATGAGCAGTTCTTC. Encoded protein: CASSLYSSGLGSYNEQFF. Supplemented by reference TRBV5-5 and TRBJ2-1, the full variable domain reads DAGVTQSPTHLIKTRGQQVTLRCSPISGHKSVSWYQQVLGQGPQFIFQYYEKEERGRGNFPDRFSARQFPNYSSELNVNALLLGDSALYLCASSLYSSGLGSYNEQFFGPGTRLTVL.